Listed below are T cell receptor beta chains from one sample, sequenced in a study of CD8+ T cells in alopecia areata. The method was immunoSEQ multiplex PCR; TCRdb's version includes in-frame clones alone and lacks a portion of them. The table records around 100,000 clones, about 61% of them present only once. The sequencing used CD8+ T cells sorted from blood, collected at week 56, from a patient treated with tofacitinib. These receptors came from a human donor with alopecia areata. Both conserved end residues are part of each CDR3. Fields, in order: V gene, CDR3 protein.

>TRBV13
CASSQFQTSTDTQYF
>TRBV11-2
CASSFGTAGSEQYF
>TRBV7-9
CASSPLILDVQYF
>TRBV9
CASSVGETSYEQYF
>TRBV5-1
CASSTANNEQFF
>TRBV10-3
CAISSRTALNTEAFF
>TRBV27
CASSLRTGWTYGYTF
>TRBV5-1
CASSFSREYTGELFF
>TRBV13
CASSSAGQGSYEQYF
>TRBV10-2
CASSEDGGTYEQYF
>TRBV2
CASSPEGLNTGELFF
>TRBV6-5
CASSYFGVEATETQYF
>TRBV19
CASSIADGVNTEAFF
>TRBV6-6
CASTPEGQNQPQHF
>TRBV13
CASSGGLTSYEQYF
>TRBV25-1
CASSERGTFQETQYF
>TRBV11-2
CASSYGGGTATSNYGYTF
>TRBV6-6
CASSPTESNQPQHF
>TRBV30
CAWKSGEMGGYTF
>TRBV4-1
CASSQSPPGTNNSPLHF
>TRBV19
CATVADQETQYF
>TRBV6-1
CASRGGAETQYF
>TRBV5-1
CASSLFSGQSTDTQYF
>TRBV28
CASITTRDKFYEQYF
>TRBV10-3
CAIRRTGSCEQFF
>TRBV27
CASSLRSSGELFF
>TRBV2
CASSRTGGSYNEQFF
>TRBV27
CASSPGTGAYNEQFF
>TRBV2
CASSWTESYEQYF
>TRBV27
CASSARYRVSQPQHF
>TRBV30
CAWSGDSGYTF
>TRBV6-5
CASSFLAGTVNNEQFF
>TRBV5-6
CASSSPQGSGAFF
>TRBV7-8
CASSLVGGGNQPQHF
>TRBV4-1
CASSLSGGFLQPQHF
>TRBV6-4
CASSEPDRDLSGANVLTF
>TRBV21-1
CASSTTTGWNSPLHF
>TRBV2
CASRGGFSYNSPLHF
>TRBV2
CASRGQGAHEQFF
>TRBV10-3
CAISEGSNEQFF
>TRBV7-2
CASSQQGEKLFF
>TRBV7-2
CASSLHSTDGVGSPLHF
>TRBV29-1
CSVEDPEGPYGYTF
>TRBV5-4
CASSGYQGQGTYNEQFF